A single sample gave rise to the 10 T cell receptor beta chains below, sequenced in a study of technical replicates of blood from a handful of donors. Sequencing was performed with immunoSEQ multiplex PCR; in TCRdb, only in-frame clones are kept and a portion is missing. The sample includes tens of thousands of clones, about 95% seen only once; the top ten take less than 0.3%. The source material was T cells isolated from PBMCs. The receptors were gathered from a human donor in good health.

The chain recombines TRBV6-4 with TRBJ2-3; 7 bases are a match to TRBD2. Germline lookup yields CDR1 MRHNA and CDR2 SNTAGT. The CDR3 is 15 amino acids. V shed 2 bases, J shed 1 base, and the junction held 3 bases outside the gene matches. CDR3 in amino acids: CASSDGAGGTDTQYF. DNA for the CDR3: TGTGCCAGCAGTGACGGCGCGGGGGGCACAGATACGCAGTATTTT.

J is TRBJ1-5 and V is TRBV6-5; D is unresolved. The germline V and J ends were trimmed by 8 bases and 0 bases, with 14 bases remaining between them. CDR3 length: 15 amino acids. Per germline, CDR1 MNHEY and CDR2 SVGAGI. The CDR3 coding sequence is TGTGCCAGCTCCCCCGCCGGGAATAGCAATCAGCCCCAGCATTTT. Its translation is CASSPAGNSNQPQHF.

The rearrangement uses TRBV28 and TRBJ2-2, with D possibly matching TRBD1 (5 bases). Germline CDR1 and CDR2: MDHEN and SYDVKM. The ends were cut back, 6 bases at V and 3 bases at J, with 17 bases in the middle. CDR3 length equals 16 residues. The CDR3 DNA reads TGTGCCAGCAGCCTCCAGGGATCTTTGGACACCGGGGAGCTGTTTTTT. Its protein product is CASSLQGSLDTGELFF.

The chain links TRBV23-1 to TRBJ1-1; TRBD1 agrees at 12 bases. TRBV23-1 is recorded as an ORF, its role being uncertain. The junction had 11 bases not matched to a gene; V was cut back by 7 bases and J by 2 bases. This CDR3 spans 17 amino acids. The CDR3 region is CASTPKGTGGRNTEAFF. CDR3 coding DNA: TGCGCCAGCACCCCTAAGGGGACAGGGGGCAGAAACACTGAAGCTTTCTTT.

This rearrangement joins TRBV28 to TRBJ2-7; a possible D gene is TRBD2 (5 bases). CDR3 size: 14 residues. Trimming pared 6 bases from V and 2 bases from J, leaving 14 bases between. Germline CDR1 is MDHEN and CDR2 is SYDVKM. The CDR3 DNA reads TGTGCCAGCAGGGCGGGTCAGAACCCCTACGAGCAGTACTTC. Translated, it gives CASRAGQNPYEQYF.

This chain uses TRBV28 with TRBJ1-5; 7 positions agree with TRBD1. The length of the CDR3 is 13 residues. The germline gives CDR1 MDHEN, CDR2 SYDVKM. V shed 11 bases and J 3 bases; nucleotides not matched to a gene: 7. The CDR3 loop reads CAGRDSNNQPQHF. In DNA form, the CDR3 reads TGTGCCGGCCGGGACAGCAACAATCAGCCCCAGCATTTT. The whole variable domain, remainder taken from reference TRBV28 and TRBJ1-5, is DVKVTQSSRYLVKRTGEKVFLECVQDMDHENMFWYRQDPGLGLRLIYFSYDVKMKEKGDIPEGYSVSREKKERFSLILESASTNQTSMYLCAGRDSNNQPQHFGDGTRLSIL.

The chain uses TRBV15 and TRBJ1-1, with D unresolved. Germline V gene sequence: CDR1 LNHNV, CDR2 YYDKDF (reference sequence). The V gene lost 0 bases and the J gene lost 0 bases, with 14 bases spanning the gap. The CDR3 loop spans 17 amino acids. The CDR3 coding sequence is TGTGCCACCAGCAGAGATACCGGGGAGGGAATGAACACTGAAGCTTTCTTT. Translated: CATSRDTGEGMNTEAFF.

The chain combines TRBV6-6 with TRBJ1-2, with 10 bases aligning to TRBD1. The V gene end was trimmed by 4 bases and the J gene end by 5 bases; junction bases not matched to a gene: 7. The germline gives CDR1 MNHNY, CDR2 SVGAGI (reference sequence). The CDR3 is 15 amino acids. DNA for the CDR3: TGTGCCAGCAGTTCCCGACAGGGGGCGCCTTATGGCTACACCTTC. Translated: CASSSRQGAPYGYTF.

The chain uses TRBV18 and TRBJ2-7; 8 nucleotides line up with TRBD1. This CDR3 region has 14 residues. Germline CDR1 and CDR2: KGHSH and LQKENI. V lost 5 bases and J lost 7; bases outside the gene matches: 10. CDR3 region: CASSSTGAWGEQYF. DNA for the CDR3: TGTGCCAGCTCATCGACAGGGGCCTGGGGAGAGCAGTACTTC.

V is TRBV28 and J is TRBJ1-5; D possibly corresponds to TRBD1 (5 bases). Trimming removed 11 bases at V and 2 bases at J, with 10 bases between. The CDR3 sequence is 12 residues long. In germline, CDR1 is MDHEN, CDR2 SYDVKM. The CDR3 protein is CAGGGGNQPQHF. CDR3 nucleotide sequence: TGTGCCGGTGGGGGGGGCAATCAGCCCCAGCATTTT.